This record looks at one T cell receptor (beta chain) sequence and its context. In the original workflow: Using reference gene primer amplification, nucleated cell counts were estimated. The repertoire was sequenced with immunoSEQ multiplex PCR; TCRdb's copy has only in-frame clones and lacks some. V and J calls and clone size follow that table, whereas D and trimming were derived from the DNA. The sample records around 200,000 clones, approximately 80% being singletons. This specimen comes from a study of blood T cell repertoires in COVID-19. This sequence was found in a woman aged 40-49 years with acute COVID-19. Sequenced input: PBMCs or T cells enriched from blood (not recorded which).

This chain's CDR3 is CASSPDREQTQYF. The CDR3 DNA reads as TGTGCCAGCAGCCCCGACAGGGAACAGACCCAGTACTTC. The chain couples TRBV6-5 to TRBJ2-5; 7 bases match TRBD1. V gave up 6 bases and J gave up 6 bases; unmatched junction bases: 7. The CDR3 spans 13 residues. Germline V gene sequence: CDR1 MNHEY, CDR2 SVGAGI.